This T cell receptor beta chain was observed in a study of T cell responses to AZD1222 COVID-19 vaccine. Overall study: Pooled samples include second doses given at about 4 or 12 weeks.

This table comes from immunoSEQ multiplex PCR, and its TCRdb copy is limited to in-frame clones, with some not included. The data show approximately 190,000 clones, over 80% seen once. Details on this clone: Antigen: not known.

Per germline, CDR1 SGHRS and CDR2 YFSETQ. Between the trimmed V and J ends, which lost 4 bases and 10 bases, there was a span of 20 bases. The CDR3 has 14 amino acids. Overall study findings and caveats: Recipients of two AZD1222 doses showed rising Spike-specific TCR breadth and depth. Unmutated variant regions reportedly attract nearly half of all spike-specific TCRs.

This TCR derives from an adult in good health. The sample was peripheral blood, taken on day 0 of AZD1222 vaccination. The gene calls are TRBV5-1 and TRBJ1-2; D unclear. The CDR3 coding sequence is TGCGCCAGCAGCGCCGGGCCAGAGCTTTTAGACTACACCTTC. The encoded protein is CASSAGPELLDYTF.